The 6 T cell receptor beta chains given below trace back to one sample, sequenced in a study of human T cells and chemical hapten exposure. This sample's time point: patch test 2, 6 weeks after DPC sensitization. Indicated treatment: therapeutic diphenylcyclopropenone sensitization with weekly scalp DPC. TCRdb analysed the RACE reads with MiXCR anew, one entry per CDR3 protein. This table has 80,000 to 95,000 distinct CDR3 sequences, approximately 11% appearing once. The sequences come from whole blood, collected in connection with sensitization to the hapten diphenylcyclopropenone (DPC). The receptors were gathered from a man between 40 and 49 years old with alopecia areata. Some clones in this sample may be carry-over from other donors' samples.

This clonotype was seen repeatedly, ten times or more. J is TRBJ2-3 and V is TRBV28; D might be TRBD2 (6 bases). The ends were cut back, 7 bases at V and 8 bases at J, with 22 bases in the middle. This CDR3 is 15 amino acids long. Germline V gene sequence: CDR1 MDHEN, CDR2 SYDVKM. This chain's CDR3 is CASTPRAWLGGTQYF. As DNA, the CDR3 is TGTGCCAGCACCCCAAGAGCGTGGCTCGGGGGTACGCAGTATTTT.

This clonotype appeared a few times. This chain connects TRBV5-6 to TRBJ2-1; 14 nucleotides align to TRBD2. CDR1 SGHDT and CDR2 YYEEEE come from the germline V gene. The V segment lost 2 bases and the J segment 9 bases; nucleotides outside the gene matches: 7. The CDR3 consists of 16 residues. CDR3 sequence reads: CASSFQGLAGESEQFF. The CDR3 DNA follows: TGTGCCAGCAGCTTTCAGGGACTAGCGGGAGAGAGTGAGCAGTTCTTC. Together with reference TRBV5-6 and TRBJ2-1, the CDR3 gives the full variable domain: DAGVTQSPTHLIKTRGQQVTLRCSPKSGHDTVSWYQQALGQGPQFIFQYYEEEERQRGNFPDRFSGHQFPNYSSELNVNALLLGDSALYLCASSFQGLAGESEQFFGPGTRLTVL.

This clonotype was seen only a few times. V and J are TRBV12-3 or TRBV12-4 and TRBJ1-6; D is possibly TRBD1 (6 bases). This CDR3 comprises 13 residues. V gave up 0 bases and J gave up 9 bases, with 6 bases separating them. In DNA form, the CDR3 reads TGTGCCAGCAGTTTAGCCAGGGGTTCACCCCTCCACTTT. Residues: CASSLARGSPLHF.

This clonotype was counted a few times. The chain links TRBV12-3 or TRBV12-4 to TRBJ1-1, with 7 bases matching TRBD1. This CDR3 has 15 residues. Trimming took 3 bases from V and 6 from J; bases not matched to a gene: 10. The CDR3, as DNA: TGTGCCAGCAGTTTTAGGGAAGGGGGCTTTTCTGAAGCTTTCTTT. Residues: CASSFREGGFSEAFF.

In this sample, this clonotype turned up a few times. V and J are TRBV7-3 and TRBJ2-1; tentatively, D is TRBD2 (6 bases). This CDR3 has 13 amino acids. The V gene lost 2 bases and the J gene lost 9 bases, with 11 bases spanning the gap. From germline, CDR1 is SGHTA and CDR2 FQGTGA. The DNA for the CDR3 is TGTGCCAGCAGCTTACGACTAGAGGGTGAGCAGTTCTTC. Translation: CASSLRLEGEQFF.

The sample holds many counts of this clonotype. The chain employs TRBV10-3 and TRBJ1-1, with 8 bases identical to TRBD1. This CDR3 region has 15 residues. With 6 bases clipped from V and 1 base from J, the junction kept 7 bases outside the gene matches. The germline gives CDR1 ENHRY, CDR2 SYGVKD. CDR3 in DNA: TGTGCCATCAGCTTAACCGGGACAGGGAACACTGAAGCTTTCTTT. This gives the protein CAISLTGTGNTEAFF.